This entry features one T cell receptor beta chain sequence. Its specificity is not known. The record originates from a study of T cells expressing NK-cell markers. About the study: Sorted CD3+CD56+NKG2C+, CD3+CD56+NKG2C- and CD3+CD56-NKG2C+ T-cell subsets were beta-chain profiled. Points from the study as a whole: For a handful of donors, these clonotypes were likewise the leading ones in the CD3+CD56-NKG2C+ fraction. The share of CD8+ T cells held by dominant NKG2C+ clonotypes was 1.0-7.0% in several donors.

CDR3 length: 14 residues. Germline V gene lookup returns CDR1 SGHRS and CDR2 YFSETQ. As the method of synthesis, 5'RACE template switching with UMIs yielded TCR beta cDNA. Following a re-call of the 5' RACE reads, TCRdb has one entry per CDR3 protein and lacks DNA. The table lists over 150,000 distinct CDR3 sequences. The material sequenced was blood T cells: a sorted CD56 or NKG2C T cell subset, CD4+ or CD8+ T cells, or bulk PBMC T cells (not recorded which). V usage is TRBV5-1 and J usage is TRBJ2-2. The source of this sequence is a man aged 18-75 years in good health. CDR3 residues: CASSLVWASGELFF.